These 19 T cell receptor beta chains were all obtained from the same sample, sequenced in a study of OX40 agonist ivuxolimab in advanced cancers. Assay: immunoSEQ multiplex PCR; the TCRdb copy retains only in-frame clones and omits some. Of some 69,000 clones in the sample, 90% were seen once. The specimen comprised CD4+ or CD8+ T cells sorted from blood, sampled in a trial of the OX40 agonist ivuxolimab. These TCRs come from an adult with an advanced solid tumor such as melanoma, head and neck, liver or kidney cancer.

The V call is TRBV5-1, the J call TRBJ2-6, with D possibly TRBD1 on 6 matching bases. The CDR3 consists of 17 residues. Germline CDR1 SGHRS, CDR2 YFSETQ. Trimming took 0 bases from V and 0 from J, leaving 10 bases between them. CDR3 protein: CASSLAGGLSGANVLTF. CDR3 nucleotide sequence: TGCGCCAGCAGCTTGGCTGGGGGCCTCTCTGGGGCCAACGTCCTGACTTTC.

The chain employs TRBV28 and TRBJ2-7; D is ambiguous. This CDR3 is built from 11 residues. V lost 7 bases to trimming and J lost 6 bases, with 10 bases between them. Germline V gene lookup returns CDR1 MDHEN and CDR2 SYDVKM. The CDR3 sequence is CASTSRGEQYF. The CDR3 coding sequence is TGTGCCAGCACCTCCCGAGGCGAGCAGTACTTC.

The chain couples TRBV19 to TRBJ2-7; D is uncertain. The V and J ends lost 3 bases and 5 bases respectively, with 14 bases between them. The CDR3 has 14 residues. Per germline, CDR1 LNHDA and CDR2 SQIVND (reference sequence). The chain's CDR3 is CASSMDADSHEQYF. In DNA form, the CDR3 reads TGTGCCAGTAGTATGGATGCAGATAGCCACGAGCAGTACTTC. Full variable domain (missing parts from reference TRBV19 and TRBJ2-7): DGGITQSPKYLFRKEGQNVTLSCEQNLNHDAMYWYRQDPGQGLRLIYYSQIVNDFQKGDIAEGYSVSREKKESFPLTVTSAQKNPTAFYLCASSMDADSHEQYFGPGTRLTVT.

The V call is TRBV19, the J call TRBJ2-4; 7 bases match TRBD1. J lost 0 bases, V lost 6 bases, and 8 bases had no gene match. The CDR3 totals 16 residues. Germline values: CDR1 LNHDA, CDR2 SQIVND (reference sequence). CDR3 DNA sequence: TGTGCCAGTAGCCTCCGAGGGACAGTAGCCAAAAACATTCAGTACTTC. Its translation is CASSLRGTVAKNIQYF.

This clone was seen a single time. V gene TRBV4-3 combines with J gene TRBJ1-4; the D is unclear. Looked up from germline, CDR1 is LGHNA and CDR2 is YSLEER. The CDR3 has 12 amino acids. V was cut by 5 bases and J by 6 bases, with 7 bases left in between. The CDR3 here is CASSLDDEKLFF. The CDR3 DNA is TGCGCCAGCAGCTTGGATGATGAAAAACTGTTTTTT.

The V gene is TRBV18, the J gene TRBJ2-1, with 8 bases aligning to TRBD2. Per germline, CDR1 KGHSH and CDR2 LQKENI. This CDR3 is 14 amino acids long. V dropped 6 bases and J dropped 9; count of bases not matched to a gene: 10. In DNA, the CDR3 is TGTGCCAGCTCGCCCGGGGGGGGAATCCCTGAGCAGTTCTTC. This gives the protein CASSPGGGIPEQFF.

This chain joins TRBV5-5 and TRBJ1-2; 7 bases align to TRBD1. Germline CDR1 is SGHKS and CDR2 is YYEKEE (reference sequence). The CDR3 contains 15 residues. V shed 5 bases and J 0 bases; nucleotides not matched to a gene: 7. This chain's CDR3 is CASSSQGEANYGYTF. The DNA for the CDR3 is TGTGCCAGCAGTTCCCAGGGGGAGGCTAACTATGGCTACACCTTC.

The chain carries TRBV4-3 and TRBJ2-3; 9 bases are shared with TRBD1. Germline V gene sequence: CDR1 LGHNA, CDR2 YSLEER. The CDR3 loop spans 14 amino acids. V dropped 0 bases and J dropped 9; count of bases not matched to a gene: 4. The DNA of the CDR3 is TGCGCCAGCAGCCAAGATTACAGGGGGCTAACGCAGTATTTT. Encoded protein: CASSQDYRGLTQYF.

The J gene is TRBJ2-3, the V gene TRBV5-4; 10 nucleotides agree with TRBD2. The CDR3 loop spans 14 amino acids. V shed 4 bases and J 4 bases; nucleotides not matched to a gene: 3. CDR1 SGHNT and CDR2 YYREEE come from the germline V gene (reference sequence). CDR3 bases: TGTGCCAGCAGCACCGGACTAGCGGCAGATACGCAGTATTTT. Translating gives CASSTGLAADTQYF. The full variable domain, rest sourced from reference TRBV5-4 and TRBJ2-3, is ETGVTQSPTHLIKTRGQQVTLRCSSQSGHNTVSWYQQALGQGPQFIFQYYREEENGRGNFPPRFSGLQFPNYSSELNVNALELDDSALYLCASSTGLAADTQYFGPGTRLTVL.

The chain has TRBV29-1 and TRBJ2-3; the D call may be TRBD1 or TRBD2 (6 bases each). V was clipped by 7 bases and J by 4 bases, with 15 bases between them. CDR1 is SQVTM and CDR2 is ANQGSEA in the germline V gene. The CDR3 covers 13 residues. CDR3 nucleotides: TGCAGCGCGGAGGGGGAGGTCGCAGATACGCAGTATTTT. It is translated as CSAEGEVADTQYF.

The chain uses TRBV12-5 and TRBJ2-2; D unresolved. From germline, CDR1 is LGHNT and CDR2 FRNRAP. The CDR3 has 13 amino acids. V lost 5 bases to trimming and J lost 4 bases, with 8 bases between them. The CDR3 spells CASGLGTTGELFF. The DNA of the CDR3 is TGTGCTAGTGGTCTGGGTACCACCGGGGAGCTGTTTTTT.

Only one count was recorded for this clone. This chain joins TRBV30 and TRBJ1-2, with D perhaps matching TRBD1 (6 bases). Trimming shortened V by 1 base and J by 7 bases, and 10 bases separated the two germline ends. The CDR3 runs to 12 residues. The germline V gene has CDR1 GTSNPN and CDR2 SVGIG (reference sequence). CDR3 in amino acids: CAWSDTGSGYTF. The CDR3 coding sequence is TGTGCCTGGAGTGACACAGGGAGTGGCTACACCTTC.

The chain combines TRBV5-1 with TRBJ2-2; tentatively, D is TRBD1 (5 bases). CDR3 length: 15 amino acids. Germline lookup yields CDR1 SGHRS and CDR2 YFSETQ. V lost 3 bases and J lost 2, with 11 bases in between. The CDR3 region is CASSSFDRNTGELFF. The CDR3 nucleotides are TGCGCCAGCAGCTCTTTTGACAGAAACACCGGGGAGCTGTTTTTT.

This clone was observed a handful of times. The CDR3 DNA reads TGTGCCAGCACCCCCTCGGGAGACGAGCAGTACTTC. It codes for CASTPSGDEQYF. The chain couples TRBV27 to TRBJ2-7; maybe TRBD2 (6 bases). Trimming cost V 7 bases and J 5 bases, with 12 bases left between them. This CDR3 comprises 12 residues. Looked up from germline, CDR1 is MNHEY and CDR2 is SMNVEV (reference sequence).

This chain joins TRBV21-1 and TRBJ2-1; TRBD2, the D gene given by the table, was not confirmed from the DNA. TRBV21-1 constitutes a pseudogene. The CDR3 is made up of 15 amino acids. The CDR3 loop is CASSPRRGSYNEQFF. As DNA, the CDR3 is TGTGCCAGCAGCCCGCGGAGGGGTTCCTACAATGAGCAGTTCTTC.

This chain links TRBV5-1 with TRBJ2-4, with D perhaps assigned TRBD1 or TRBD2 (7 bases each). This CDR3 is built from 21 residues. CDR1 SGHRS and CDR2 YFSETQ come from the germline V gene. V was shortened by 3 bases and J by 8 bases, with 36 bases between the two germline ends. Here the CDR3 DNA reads TGCGCCAGCAGCTGGGGACAGACAGAACCGAAGGGAGGGGGACCGGGGTACATTCAGTACTTC. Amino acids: CASSWGQTEPKGGGPGYIQYF. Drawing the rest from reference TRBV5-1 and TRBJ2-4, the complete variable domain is KAGVTQTPRYLIKTRGQQVTLSCSPISGHRSVSWYQQTPGQGLQFLFEYFSETQRNKGNFPGRFSGRQFSNSRSEMNVSTLELGDSALYLCASSWGQTEPKGGGPGYIQYFGAGTRLSVL.

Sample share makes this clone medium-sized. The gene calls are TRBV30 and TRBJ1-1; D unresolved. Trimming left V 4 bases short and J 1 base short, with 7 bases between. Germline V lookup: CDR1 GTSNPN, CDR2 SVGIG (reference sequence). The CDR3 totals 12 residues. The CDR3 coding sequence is TGTGCCTGGAACGGGTGGAACACTGAAGCTTTCTTT. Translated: CAWNGWNTEAFF.

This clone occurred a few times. CDR3 amino acids: CASSLGTLNQPQHF. CDR3 nucleotides: TGTGCCAGCAGCTTAGGCACCCTCAATCAGCCCCAGCATTTT. The rearrangement uses TRBV7-2 and TRBJ1-5; D gene unclear. CDR1 SGHTA and CDR2 FQGNSA come from the germline V gene. The ends were cut back, 1 base at V and 3 bases at J, with 7 bases in the middle. The CDR3 is 14 residues long.

The CDR3 DNA is TGCGCCAGCAGCCAAGAGGGGTTTGGTACTGAAGCTTTCTTT. Translating gives CASSQEGFGTEAFF. This rearrangement joins TRBV4-3 to TRBJ1-1; D is unresolved. Trimming took 0 bases from V and 5 from J, leaving 10 bases between them. This CDR3 contains 14 residues. Germline V gene data show CDR1 as LGHNA and CDR2 as YSLEER.